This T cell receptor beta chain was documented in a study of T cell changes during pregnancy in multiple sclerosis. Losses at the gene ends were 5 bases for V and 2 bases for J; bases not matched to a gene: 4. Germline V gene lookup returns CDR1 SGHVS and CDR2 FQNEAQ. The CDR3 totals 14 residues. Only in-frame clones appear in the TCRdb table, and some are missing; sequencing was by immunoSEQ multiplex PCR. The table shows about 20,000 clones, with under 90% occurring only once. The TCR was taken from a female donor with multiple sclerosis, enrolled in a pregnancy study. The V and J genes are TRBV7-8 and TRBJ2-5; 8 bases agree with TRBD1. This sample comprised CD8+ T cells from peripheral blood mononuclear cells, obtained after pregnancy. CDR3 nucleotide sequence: TGTGCCAGCAGCCCCTGGACAGGGCAAGAGACCCAGTACTTC. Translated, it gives CASSPWTGQETQYF.